The source of this T cell receptor (beta chain) is a study of shared clonotypes between healthy human individuals. About the research overall: Each donor's CD4 naive and CD4 memory cells filled three plates apiece, CD8 naive two, and CD8 memory one. General observations from the study: Against clonotypes common to all four donors, non-shared ones had lower generation probabilities.

The V gene's germline CDR1 is MNHEY and CDR2 SVGAGI. This CDR3 has 14 amino acids. The V and J ends lost 7 bases and 5 bases, in that order; junction bases with no gene match: 9. The assay was run at deep level. Libraries were prepared by immunoSEQ multiplex PCR; TCRdb keeps only in-frame clonotypes and omits some of them. The table lists some 2,000,000 clones, less than 95% of them singletons. Only CD45RO-negative cells positively selected for CCR7 counted as naive CD8 cells, so terminally differentiated effector memory CD45RA+ cells were excluded. Participating donors were healthy, HIV-negative adults free of recent acute infections or vaccinations. Comment on this clone: Its antigen remains unidentified.

The specimen was naive CD8+ T cells sorted from blood. This chain links TRBV6-5 with TRBJ1-1, with 8 bases fitting TRBD1. The receptor was derived from a man in his late teens or twenties in good health. CDR3 DNA: TGTGCCAGCATCCAGACAGGGGAGGGAACTGAAGCTTTCTTT. Translation gives CASIQTGEGTEAFF.